This T cell receptor (beta chain) was captured by sequencing in a study of T cell responses to AZD1222 COVID-19 vaccine. Whole-study results and caveats: The study found Spike-specific TCR breadth and depth rose after two AZD1222 doses. Scientists sampled the repertoires only once the peak T cell response had passed.

Assay used: immunoSEQ multiplex PCR; TCRdb lists only in-frame clones, some missing. Among tens of thousands of clones, around nine tenths were seen once, and the ten largest hold less than 2.5%. Of note for this clone: Antigen: not known.

The CDR3 covers 14 residues. Trimming pared 5 bases from V and 8 bases from J, leaving 13 bases between. Germline CDR1 and CDR2: SGHTA and FQGTGA. The chain carries TRBV7-3 and TRBJ1-6; TRBD1 might be the D (6 bases). The material sequenced was peripheral blood, taken on day 0 of AZD1222 vaccination. This receptor was identified in an adult in good health. The CDR3 DNA is TGTGCCAGCAGCGAAAGGGCAGGGGATTCACCCCTCCACTTT. It translates to CASSERAGDSPLHF.